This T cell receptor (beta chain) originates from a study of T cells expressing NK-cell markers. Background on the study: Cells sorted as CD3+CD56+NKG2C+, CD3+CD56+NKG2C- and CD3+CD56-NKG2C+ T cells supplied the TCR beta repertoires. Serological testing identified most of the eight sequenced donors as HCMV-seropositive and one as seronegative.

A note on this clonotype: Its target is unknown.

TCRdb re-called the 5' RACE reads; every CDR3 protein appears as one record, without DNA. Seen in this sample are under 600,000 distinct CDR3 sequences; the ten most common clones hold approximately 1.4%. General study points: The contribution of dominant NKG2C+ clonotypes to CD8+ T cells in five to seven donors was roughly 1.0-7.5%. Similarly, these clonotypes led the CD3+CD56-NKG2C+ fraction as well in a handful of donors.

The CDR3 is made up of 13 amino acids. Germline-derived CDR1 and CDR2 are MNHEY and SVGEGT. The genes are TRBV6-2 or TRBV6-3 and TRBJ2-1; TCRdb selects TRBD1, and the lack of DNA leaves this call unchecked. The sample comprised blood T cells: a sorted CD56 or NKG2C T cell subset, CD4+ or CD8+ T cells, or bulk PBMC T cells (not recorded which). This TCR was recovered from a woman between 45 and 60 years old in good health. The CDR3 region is CASSYRGNNEQFF.